Below, 19 T cell receptor beta chains from the same sample are listed, as sequenced in a study of blood T cell repertoires in COVID-19. Clones were sequenced by immunoSEQ multiplex PCR, and TCRdb holds only the in-frame ones, with some missing. The sample shows some 330,000 clones, around 87% of them seen only once. The specimen sequenced was PBMCs or T cells enriched from blood (not recorded which). The origin of the receptors is a man aged 35 to 55 in a cohort exposed to, infected with or recovered from COVID-19 (not recorded which).

The chain joins TRBV5-1 to TRBJ1-4; the D gene is possibly TRBD1 (5 bases). Germline-derived CDR1 and CDR2 are SGHRS and YFSETQ. The V gene lost 4 bases and the J gene lost 5 bases, with 9 bases spanning the gap. The length of the CDR3 is 13 residues. This CDR3 reads CASSPNRNEKLFF. The CDR3 DNA sequence: TGCGCCAGCAGCCCTAACAGGAATGAAAAACTGTTTTTT.

The chain carries TRBV6-6 and TRBJ1-4; 7 nucleotides agree with TRBD1. The CDR3 has 14 residues. The trim removed 6 bases at V and 5 bases at J, leaving 6 bases unmatched. CDR1 is MNHNY, CDR2 SVGAGI, per germline (reference sequence). As DNA, the CDR3 is TGTGCCAGCAGAAAGGGGGCGATGAATGAAAAACTGTTTTTT. Protein: CASRKGAMNEKLFF.

The chain recombines TRBV29-1 with TRBJ2-4, with unresolved D. In germline, CDR1 is SQVTM, CDR2 ANQGSEA. The germline V and J ends were trimmed by 1 base and 3 bases, with 7 bases remaining between them. The CDR3 runs to 13 residues. CDR3 in amino acids: CSVEGAVKNIQYF. The CDR3 DNA reads as TGCAGCGTTGAAGGTGCGGTCAAAAACATTCAGTACTTC.

A single count supports this clone. V is TRBV6-4 and J is TRBJ1-6; 7 nucleotides agree with TRBD1. Trimming at V came to 0 bases and at J to 8 bases, leaving 10 bases not matched to a gene. Germline V gives CDR1 MRHNA, CDR2 SNTAGT. The CDR3 length is 17 residues. The DNA of the CDR3 is TGTGCCAGCAGTGACTCTAGCACAGGGGAATTGGATTCACCCCTCCACTTT. It encodes CASSDSSTGELDSPLHF.

Only one count was recorded for this clone. J is TRBJ1-2 and V is TRBV27; 9 bases are shared with TRBD1. V was clipped by 5 bases and J by 7 bases; unmatched bases: 8. The germline gives CDR1 MNHEY, CDR2 SMNVEV (reference sequence). The CDR3 loop spans 14 amino acids. This CDR3 is CASSLRDRASGYTF. For the CDR3, the DNA is TGTGCCAGCAGTCTCCGGGACAGGGCTTCTGGCTACACCTTC.

The genes are TRBV4-1 and TRBJ2-4; D is possibly TRBD1 (5 bases). The CDR3 has 14 amino acids. The V end was cut by 1 base, the J end by 6 bases, with 10 bases between. Germline CDR1 MGHRA, CDR2 YSYEKL. The CDR3 region has the DNA TGCGCCAGCAGCCAAGCAGGGCTTGGAAACATTCAGTACTTC. Translated, it gives CASSQAGLGNIQYF.

CDR3 in amino acids: CASSLTGLAGEDTQYF. For the CDR3, the DNA is TGTGCCAGCAGCCTTACGGGGTTAGCGGGAGAAGATACGCAGTATTTT. V and J are TRBV11-2 and TRBJ2-3; the match to TRBD2 covers 9 bases. The CDR3 sequence is 16 residues long. Looked up from germline, CDR1 is SGHAT and CDR2 is FQNNGV. V was pared by 5 bases and J by 5 bases, with 11 bases of the junction left unmatched.

This clone was detected only once. The gene calls are TRBV7-9 and TRBJ2-5; 11 bases agree with TRBD2. The CDR3 spans 16 residues. V shed 2 bases, J shed 3 bases, and the junction held 5 bases outside the gene matches. Germline CDR1 and CDR2: SEHNR and FQNEAQ (reference sequence). The CDR3 bases are TGTGCCAGCAGCTTAAGAGGTAGCGGGAGGGAAGAGACCCAGTACTTC. This sequence encodes CASSLRGSGREETQYF.

The J gene is TRBJ1-5, the V gene TRBV28; a weak D match, TRBD1 (6 bases). Germline CDR1 reads MDHEN; CDR2 reads SYDVKM. V was clipped by 6 bases and J by 1 base, with 16 bases between them. This CDR3 has 16 residues. The CDR3: CASSSPRRGSNQPQHF. The CDR3 nucleotides read TGTGCCAGCAGCTCCCCCCGCAGGGGAAGCAATCAGCCCCAGCATTTT.

The rearrangement joins TRBV29-1 to TRBJ2-7; TRBD1 matches 9 bases. The CDR3 totals 14 residues. The J segment lost 3 bases and the V segment lost 7 bases, leaving 10 bases of the junction unmatched. CDR1 and CDR2 from the germline V gene are SQVTM and ANQGSEA. The CDR3 loop is CSASRGQGDYEQYF. For the CDR3, the DNA is TGCAGCGCCTCCAGGGGACAGGGAGACTACGAGCAGTACTTC.

The genes are TRBV6-5 and TRBJ1-4; 9 nucleotides line up with TRBD1. V was pared by 5 bases and J by 10 bases, with 11 bases of the junction left unmatched. The germline V gene has CDR1 MNHEY and CDR2 SVGAGI. The CDR3 runs to 15 residues. CDR3 nucleotide sequence: TGTGCCAGCAGTCAGTCCGGGACAGGGTTTGGAAAACTGTTTTTT. Its translation is CASSQSGTGFGKLFF.

This chain joins TRBV7-2 and TRBJ2-7; D might be TRBD1 (6 bases). The CDR3 is 12 amino acids. Trimming removed 7 bases from V and 8 bases from J, with 15 bases in between. The germline V gene has CDR1 SGHTA and CDR2 FQGNSA. The CDR3 coding sequence is TGTGCCAGCACCCCTAGCCAGGGGCAGCAGTACTTC. Encoded protein: CASTPSQGQQYF.

This sequence joins TRBV6-5 and TRBJ1-2; D is ambiguous. Trimming shortened V by 4 bases and J by 5 bases, and 14 bases separated the two germline ends. The CDR3 is made up of 14 amino acids. Germline CDR1 MNHEY, CDR2 SVGAGI. CDR3 sequence: CASSSSIPHYGYTF. The CDR3 DNA sequence: TGTGCCAGCAGTTCCAGTATACCGCATTATGGCTACACCTTC.

This rearrangement joins TRBV6-5 to TRBJ2-1; 9 positions match TRBD2. After removal of 7 bases from V and 7 bases from J, the junction contained 11 bases not matched to a gene. This CDR3 region has 15 residues. Germline V gives CDR1 MNHEY, CDR2 SVGAGI. The CDR3 is CASTLLAGVRNEQFF. The CDR3 nucleotides read TGTGCCAGCACTCTACTAGCGGGCGTCCGAAATGAGCAGTTCTTC.

The chain is built from TRBV19 and TRBJ2-5; no clear D. The germline gives CDR1 LNHDA, CDR2 SQIVND (reference sequence). Trimming took off 3 bases at V and 4 bases at J, with 9 bases between the two ends. The CDR3 is 13 amino acids. The CDR3 bases are TGTGCCAGTAGTATTGTCGGGTCAGAGACCCAGTACTTC. This sequence encodes CASSIVGSETQYF.

This clone was seen a handful of times. The J gene is TRBJ1-2, the V gene TRBV7-2; the match to TRBD1 covers 7 bases. V trimming: 1 base; J trimming: 3 bases; junction bases outside the gene matches: 8. Germline CDR1 is SGHTA and CDR2 is FQGNSA. CDR3 length: 16 residues. Here the CDR3 reads CASSLVLSGGHYGYTF. The CDR3, as DNA: TGTGCCAGCAGCTTAGTATTATCAGGGGGTCACTATGGCTACACCTTC.

The V call is TRBV5-8, the J call TRBJ1-5, with 7 bases matching TRBD1. The J segment lost 4 bases and the V segment lost 2 bases, leaving 3 bases of the junction unmatched. Germline V gene data show CDR1 as SGHTS and CDR2 as YDEGEE. CDR3 length equals 14 residues. The CDR3: CASSFGTANQPQHF. Here the CDR3 DNA reads TGTGCCAGCAGCTTTGGGACAGCTAATCAGCCCCAGCATTTT.

V gene TRBV5-1 combines with J gene TRBJ1-3, with 9 bases lining up with TRBD1. Germline-derived CDR1 and CDR2 are SGHRS and YFSETQ. CDR3 length: 15 residues. The V segment lost 3 bases and the J segment 5 bases; nucleotides outside the gene matches: 6. The CDR3 DNA follows: TGCGCCAGCAGCTCCGCCACAGGGGGCCGAAACACCATATATTTT. Translating gives CASSSATGGRNTIYF.

This clone has more than one count but fewer than ten. This specimen includes other DNA sequences encoding the same CDR3. This chain links TRBV28 with TRBJ1-6, with 8 bases aligning to TRBD1. The V gene's germline CDR1 is MDHEN and CDR2 SYDVKM. The CDR3 covers 14 residues. Trimming removed 7 bases from V and 7 bases from J; junction bases left unmatched: 6. CDR3 sequence: CASTLGQANSPLHF. Written as DNA, the CDR3 is TGTGCCAGCACATTGGGACAGGCAAATTCACCCCTCCACTTT. Full variable domain (missing parts from reference TRBV28 and TRBJ1-6): DVKVTQSSRYLVKRTGEKVFLECVQDMDHENMFWYRQDPGLGLRLIYFSYDVKMKEKGDIPEGYSVSREKKERFSLILESASTNQTSMYLCASTLGQANSPLHFGNGTRLTVT.